Listed here is a single T cell receptor (beta chain). These data are taken from a study of control samples from healthy donors and cancer patients. This table comes from immunoSEQ multiplex PCR, and its TCRdb copy is limited to in-frame clones, with some not included. The sample holds tens of thousands of clones, approximately 94% seen once. Germline CDR1 and CDR2: WSHSY and SAAADI. This CDR3 is 14 amino acids long. Trimming cost V 6 bases and J 3 bases; bases outside gene matches: 3. This TCR came from a man aged 55 to 69 in good health. The V call is TRBV10-2, the J call TRBJ2-2, with TRBD2 matching 8 bases. Material for sequencing was blood. The CDR3 nucleotides are TGCGCCAGCAGGCTGCGGGGGGACACCGGGGAGCTGTTTTTT. Its translation is CASRLRGDTGELFF.